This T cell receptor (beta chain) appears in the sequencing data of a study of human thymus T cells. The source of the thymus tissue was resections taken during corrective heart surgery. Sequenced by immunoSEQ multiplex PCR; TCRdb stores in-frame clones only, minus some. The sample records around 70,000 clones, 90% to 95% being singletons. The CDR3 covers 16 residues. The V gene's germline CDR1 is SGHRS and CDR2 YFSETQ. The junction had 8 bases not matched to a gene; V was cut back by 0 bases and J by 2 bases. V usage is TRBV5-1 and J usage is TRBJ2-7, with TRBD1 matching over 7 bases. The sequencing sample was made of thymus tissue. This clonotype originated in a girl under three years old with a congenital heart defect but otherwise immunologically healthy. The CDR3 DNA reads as TGCGCCAGCAGCTTGGAGGACCGGGACAGTACCTACGAGCAGTACTTC. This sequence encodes CASSLEDRDSTYEQYF.